The TCR beta chain described here comes from a study of PD-L1 blockade in urothelial cancer (TCRdb year 2017). Study-wide context: All patients started therapy around 2014 and received atezolizumab 1,200 mg intravenously every 3 weeks. A median of 141,255 T cells and 83,000 or so unique TCRs was obtained from blood samples, and a median clonality of approximately 0.08 was observed. An ECOG performance status of 0 or 1 was recorded for the patients, and 0 to 3 prior chemotherapy regimens had been received by the patients. Durable clinical benefit meant progression-free survival longer than 6 months, and TCR features were also tested against progression-free and overall survival. About 90% of the roughly 30 patients were males with bladder-origin urothelial cancer, and about 65% of the roughly 30 reported a prior smoking history. In the same patients, whole exome sequencing and RNA sequencing of pretreatment tumors were performed in addition to TCR sequencing. Pretreatment tumor samples and matched peripheral blood, collected serially before and after atezolizumab treatment, underwent TCR sequencing. Twenty-nine patients had pretreatment blood TCR-seq, about 25 had at least one posttreatment blood collection, and about 25 had tumor TCR-seq. Somatic, immune and clinical correlates of response to PD-L1 blockade with atezolizumab in urothelial cancer were the focus of an exploratory multi-omic analysis. Blood samples were analyzed 3 weeks after the start of treatment (second dose) and 6 weeks after the start of treatment. Nine patients reached durable clinical benefit, while fewer than 25 patients did not.

In the case of this clone: Its cognate antigen has yet to be identified. A far larger clone differs by one base, so this is likely a read error.

V loses 3 bases, J loses 5 bases, and the germline ends lie 10 bases apart. CDR1 MDHEN and CDR2 SYDVKM are derived from the germline V gene. The CDR3, cysteine through phenylalanine, is 13 amino acids long. Only the CDR3 DNA is retained, 39 bases long and in frame from the first base. A cohort of approximately 30 patients with locally advanced or metastatic urothelial carcinoma, treated at Memorial Sloan Kettering on a trial protocol, was included. Peripheral blood mononuclear cells were collected from each patient pretreatment and during treatment, giving between 1 and 8 total time points per patient. The Qiagen DNeasy Blood extraction kit was used to purify genomic DNA from total PBMCs and tumor samples. Collected pretreatment and during treatment, PBMCs were isolated and stored as previously described. Study-wide conclusions, independent of this receptor: Because the sample size was small (n of about 27) and many exploratory analyses were performed, the results are intended to be hypothesis-generating. Patients with durable benefit showed greater expansion of tumor-associated TCR clones in peripheral blood 3 weeks after starting treatment (n ≈ 21, p = 0.022). Improved progression-free and overall survival was associated with having pretreatment peripheral blood TCR clonality below the median.

Synthetic TCR analog templates were spiked into each PCR so that absolute template abundance could be estimated from read counts. Using the immunoSEQ assay, TCRbeta CDR3 regions were amplified from genomic DNA with bias-controlled V and J gene primers. Sequencing of rearranged TCRbeta segments was performed at approximately 20X coverage. Processing in the source paper ran as follows. Clustering was used to correct sequencing errors, and CDR3s were annotated against IMGT so that V, D and J genes could be assigned. Downstream analyses used only productive TCRbeta rearrangements and left out out-of-frame or stop-codon sequences. Clonality was calculated as one minus the Shannon entropy normalized by the log of the number of unique productive sequences. Clones differing between time points or between blood and tumor were identified using Fisher's exact test with Benjamini-Hochberg correction, with an adjusted p below 0.01 applied as the threshold. TCRdb retrieved this table from immuneACCESS and kept in-frame rearrangements only. Not all clones are present; in checked studies, unresolved V genes account for under half, and no reason is known for the remainder. The V and J calls and clone size were taken over from that table, and D and trimming were inferred from the DNA. The sample records 35,000 to 45,000 clones, around 90% of which are singletons. The ten most abundant clones make up about 9% of the sample.

The chain is assembled from TRBV28 and TRBJ1-2; confidence is insufficient to name the D gene. The input for sequencing was PBMCs, taken around atezolizumab (anti-PD-L1) treatment. The clonotype comes from a man in his 70s with urothelial cancer. The CDR3 amino acid sequence is: CASSFEGNYGYTF. The DNA reads as follows: TGTGCCAGCAGTTTTGAGGGAAATTATGGCTACACCTTC.